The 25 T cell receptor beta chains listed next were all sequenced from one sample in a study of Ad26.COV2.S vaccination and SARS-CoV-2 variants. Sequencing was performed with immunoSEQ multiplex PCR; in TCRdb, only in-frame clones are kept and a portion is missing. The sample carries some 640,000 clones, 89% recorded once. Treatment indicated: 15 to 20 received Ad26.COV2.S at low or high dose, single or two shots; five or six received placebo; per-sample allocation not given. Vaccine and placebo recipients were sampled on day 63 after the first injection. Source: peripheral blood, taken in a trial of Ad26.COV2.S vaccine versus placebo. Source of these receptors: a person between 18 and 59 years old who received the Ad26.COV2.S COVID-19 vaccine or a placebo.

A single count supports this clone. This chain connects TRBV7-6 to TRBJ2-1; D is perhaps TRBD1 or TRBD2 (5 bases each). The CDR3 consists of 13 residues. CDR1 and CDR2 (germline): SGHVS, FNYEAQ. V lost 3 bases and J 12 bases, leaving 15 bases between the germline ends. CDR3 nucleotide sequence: TGTGCCAGCAGCTTGCCGGGACCCGATAGGCAGTTCTTC. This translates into CASSLPGPDRQFF.

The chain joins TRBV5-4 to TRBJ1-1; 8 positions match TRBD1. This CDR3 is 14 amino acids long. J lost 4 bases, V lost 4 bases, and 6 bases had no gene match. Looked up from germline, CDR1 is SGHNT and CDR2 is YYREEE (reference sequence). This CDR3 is CASSVGTGGTEAFF. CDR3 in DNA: TGTGCCAGCAGCGTTGGGACAGGCGGCACTGAAGCTTTCTTT.

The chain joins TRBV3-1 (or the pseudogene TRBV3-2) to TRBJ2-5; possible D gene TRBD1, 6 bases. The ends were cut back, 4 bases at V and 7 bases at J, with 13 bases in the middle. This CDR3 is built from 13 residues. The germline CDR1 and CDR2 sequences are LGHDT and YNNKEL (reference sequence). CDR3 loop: CASSLLQQGTQYF. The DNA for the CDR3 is TGTGCCAGCAGCCTACTACAACAGGGGACCCAGTACTTC.

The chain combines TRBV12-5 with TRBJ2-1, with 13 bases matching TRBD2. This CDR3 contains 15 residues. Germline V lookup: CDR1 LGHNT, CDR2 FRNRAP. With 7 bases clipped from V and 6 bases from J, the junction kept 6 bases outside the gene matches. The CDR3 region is CASALGTSGVNEQFF. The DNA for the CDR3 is TGTGCTAGTGCCTTAGGGACTAGCGGGGTCAATGAGCAGTTCTTC. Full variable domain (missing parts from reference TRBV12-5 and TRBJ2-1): DARVTQTPRHKVTEMGQEVTMRCQPILGHNTVFWYRQTMMQGLELLAYFRNRAPLDDSGMPKDRFSAEMPDATLATLKIQPSEPRDSAVYFCASALGTSGVNEQFFGPGTRLTVL.

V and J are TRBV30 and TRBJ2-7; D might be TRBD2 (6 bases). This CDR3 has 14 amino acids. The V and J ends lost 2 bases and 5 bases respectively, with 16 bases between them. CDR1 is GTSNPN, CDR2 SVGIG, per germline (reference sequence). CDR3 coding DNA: TGTGCCTGGAGTTTAGGGACTGAAGTAGACGAGCAGTACTTC. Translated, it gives CAWSLGTEVDEQYF.

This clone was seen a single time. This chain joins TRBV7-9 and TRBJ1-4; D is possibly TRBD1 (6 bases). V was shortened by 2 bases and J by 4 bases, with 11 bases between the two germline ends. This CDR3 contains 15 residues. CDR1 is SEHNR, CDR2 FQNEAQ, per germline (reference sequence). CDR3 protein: CASSLWTEINEKLFF. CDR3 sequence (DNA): TGTGCCAGCAGCTTATGGACAGAAATTAATGAAAAACTGTTTTTT.

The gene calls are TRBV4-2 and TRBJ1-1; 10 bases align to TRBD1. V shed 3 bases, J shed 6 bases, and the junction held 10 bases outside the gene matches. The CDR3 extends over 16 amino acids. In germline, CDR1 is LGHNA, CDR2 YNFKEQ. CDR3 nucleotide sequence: TGTGCCAGCAGCCACCCCGCCCGGGACAGGGGAGCTGAAGCTTTCTTT. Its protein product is CASSHPARDRGAEAFF.

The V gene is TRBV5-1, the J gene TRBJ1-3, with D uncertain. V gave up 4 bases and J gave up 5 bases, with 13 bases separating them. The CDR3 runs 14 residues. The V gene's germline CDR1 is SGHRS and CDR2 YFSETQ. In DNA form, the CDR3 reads TGCGCCAGCAGCCCCTCGGACCCAAGAAACACCATATATTTT. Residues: CASSPSDPRNTIYF.

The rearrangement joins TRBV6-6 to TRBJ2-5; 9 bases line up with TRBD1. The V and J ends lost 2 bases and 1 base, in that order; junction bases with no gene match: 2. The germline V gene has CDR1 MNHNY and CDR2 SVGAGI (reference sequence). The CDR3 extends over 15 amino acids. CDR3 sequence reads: CASSYRTGVQETQYF. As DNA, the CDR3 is TGTGCCAGCAGTTACCGGACAGGGGTCCAAGAGACCCAGTACTTC.

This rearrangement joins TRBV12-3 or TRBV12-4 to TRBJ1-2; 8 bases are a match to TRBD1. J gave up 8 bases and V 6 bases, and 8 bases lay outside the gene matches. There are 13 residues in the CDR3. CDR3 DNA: TGTGCCAGCAGGCAACAGGGGGTCAGGGGCTACACCTTC. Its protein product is CASRQQGVRGYTF.

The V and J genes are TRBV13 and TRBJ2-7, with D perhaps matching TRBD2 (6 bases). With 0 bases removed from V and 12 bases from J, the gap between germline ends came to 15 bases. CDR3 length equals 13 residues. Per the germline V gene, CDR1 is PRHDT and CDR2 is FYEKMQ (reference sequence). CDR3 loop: CASSLGRGARMYF. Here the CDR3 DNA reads TGTGCCAGCAGCTTAGGCCGCGGGGCCCGTATGTACTTC.

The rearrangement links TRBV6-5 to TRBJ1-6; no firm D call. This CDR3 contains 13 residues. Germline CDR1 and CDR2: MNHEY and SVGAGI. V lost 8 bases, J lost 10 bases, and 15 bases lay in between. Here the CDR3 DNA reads TGTGCCAGCGGCAGCAGTGGGAACTCACCCCTCCACTTT. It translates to CASGSSGNSPLHF.

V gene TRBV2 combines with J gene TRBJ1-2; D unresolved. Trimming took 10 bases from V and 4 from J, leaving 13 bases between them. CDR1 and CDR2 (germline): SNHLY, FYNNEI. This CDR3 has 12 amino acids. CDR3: CATSLYGYGYTF. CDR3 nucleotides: TGTGCCACCTCGTTGTACGGCTATGGCTACACCTTC.

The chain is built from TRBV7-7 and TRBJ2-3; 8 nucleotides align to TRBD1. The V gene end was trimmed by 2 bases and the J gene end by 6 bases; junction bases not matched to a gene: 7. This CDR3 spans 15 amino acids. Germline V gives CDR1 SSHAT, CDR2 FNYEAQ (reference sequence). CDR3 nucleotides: TGTGCCAGCAGCTTATCTGGGACAGGACTCGATACGCAGTATTTT. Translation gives CASSLSGTGLDTQYF.

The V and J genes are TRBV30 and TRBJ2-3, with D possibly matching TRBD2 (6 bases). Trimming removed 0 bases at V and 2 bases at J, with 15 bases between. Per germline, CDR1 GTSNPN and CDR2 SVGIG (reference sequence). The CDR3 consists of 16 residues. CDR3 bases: TGTGCCTGGAGTGTACGCGCCGGGGGTTCCACAGATACGCAGTATTTT. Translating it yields CAWSVRAGGSTDTQYF.

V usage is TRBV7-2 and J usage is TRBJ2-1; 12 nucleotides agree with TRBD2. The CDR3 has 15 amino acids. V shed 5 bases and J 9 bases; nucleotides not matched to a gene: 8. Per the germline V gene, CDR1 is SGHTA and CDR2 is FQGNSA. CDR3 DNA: TGTGCCAGCAGCCTCGGACTAGCGGGAAACGGTGAGCAGTTCTTC. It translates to CASSLGLAGNGEQFF.

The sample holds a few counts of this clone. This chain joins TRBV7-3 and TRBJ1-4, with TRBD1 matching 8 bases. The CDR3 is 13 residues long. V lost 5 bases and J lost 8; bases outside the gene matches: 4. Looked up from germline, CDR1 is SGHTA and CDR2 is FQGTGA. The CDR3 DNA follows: TGTGCCAGCAGCCAAACAGGGGGGGAAAAACTGTTTTTT. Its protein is CASSQTGGEKLFF.

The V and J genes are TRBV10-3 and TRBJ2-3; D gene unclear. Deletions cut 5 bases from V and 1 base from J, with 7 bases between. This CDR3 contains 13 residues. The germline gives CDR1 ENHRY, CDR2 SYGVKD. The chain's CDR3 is CAISPAGTDTQYF. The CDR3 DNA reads TGTGCCATCAGTCCTGCCGGCACAGATACGCAGTATTTT.

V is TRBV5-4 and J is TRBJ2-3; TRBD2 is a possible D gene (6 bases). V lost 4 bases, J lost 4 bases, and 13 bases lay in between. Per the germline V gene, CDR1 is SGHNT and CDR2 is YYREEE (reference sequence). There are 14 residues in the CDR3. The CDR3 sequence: CASSPVTSSDTQYF. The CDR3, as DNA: TGTGCCAGCAGCCCTGTGACTAGTTCAGATACGCAGTATTTT. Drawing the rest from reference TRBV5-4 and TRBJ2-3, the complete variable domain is ETGVTQSPTHLIKTRGQQVTLRCSSQSGHNTVSWYQQALGQGPQFIFQYYREEENGRGNFPPRFSGLQFPNYSSELNVNALELDDSALYLCASSPVTSSDTQYFGPGTRLTVL.

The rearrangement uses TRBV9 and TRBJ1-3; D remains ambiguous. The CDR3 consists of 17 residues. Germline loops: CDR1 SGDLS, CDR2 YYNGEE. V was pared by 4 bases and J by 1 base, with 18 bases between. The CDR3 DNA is TGTGCCAGCAGCCCAGGCGGCGCAGGAAGGTCTGGAAACACCATATATTTT. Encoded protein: CASSPGGAGRSGNTIYF.

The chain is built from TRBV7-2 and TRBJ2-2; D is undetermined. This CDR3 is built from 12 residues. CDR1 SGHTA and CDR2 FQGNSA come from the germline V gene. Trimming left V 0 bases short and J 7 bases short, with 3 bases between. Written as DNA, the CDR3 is TGTGCCAGCAGCTTAGCCCTCGGGGAGCTGTTTTTT. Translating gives CASSLALGELFF.

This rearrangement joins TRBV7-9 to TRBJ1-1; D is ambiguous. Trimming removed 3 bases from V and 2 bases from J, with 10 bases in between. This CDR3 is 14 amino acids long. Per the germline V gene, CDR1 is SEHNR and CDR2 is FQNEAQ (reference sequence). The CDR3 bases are TGTGCCAGCAGCTTTTCGACGGCTAACACTGAAGCTTTCTTT. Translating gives CASSFSTANTEAFF.

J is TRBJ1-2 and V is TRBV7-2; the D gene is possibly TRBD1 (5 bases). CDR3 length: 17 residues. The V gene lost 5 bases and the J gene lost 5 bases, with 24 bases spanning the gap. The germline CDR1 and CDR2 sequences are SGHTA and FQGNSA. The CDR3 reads CASSPQSDTAGLYGYTF. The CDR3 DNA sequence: TGTGCCAGCAGCCCCCAGTCGGACACCGCGGGGCTTTATGGCTACACCTTC.

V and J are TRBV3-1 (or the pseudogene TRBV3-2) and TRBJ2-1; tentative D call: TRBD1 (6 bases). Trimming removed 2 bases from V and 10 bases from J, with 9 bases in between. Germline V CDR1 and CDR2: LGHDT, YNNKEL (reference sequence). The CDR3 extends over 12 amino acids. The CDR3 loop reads CASSQTGREQFF. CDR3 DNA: TGTGCCAGCAGCCAAACAGGGCGAGAGCAGTTCTTC.

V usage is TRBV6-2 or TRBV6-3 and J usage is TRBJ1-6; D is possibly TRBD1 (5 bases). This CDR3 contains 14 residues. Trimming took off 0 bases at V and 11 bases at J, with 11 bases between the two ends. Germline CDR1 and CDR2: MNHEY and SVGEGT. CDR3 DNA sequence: TGTGCCAGCAGTTACTCGAAGGCACAGGCACCCCTCCACTTT. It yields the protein CASSYSKAQAPLHF.